The T cell receptor beta chain under discussion was sequenced for a study of spatial heterogeneity in lung cancer. Across the whole study: 72 TRACERx patients with early, untreated non-small cell lung cancer donated samples. Sequencing was performed on follow-up PBMC samples when available, collected at a median of approximately 26 months after resection. Among detected sequences, beta-chain ones consistently exceeded alpha-chain ones in number.

TCRdb recomputed calls from the 5' RACE reads with MiXCR, one row per CDR3 protein. The sample shows 95,000 to 130,000 distinct CDR3 sequences, 12% of them seen only once. Time point defined: blood at routine non-recurrence follow-up after resection. Material for sequencing was whole RNA from tumor, nontumor lung or frozen PBMC, left unsorted. The clonotype was recovered from a male donor with early-stage non-small cell lung cancer. Here the sequenced sample was PBMCs, taken at follow-up.

In DNA form, the CDR3 reads TGCAGTGCTAGAGGTCAGACTAGCGGCCAAGAGACCCAGTACTTC. Its protein product is CSARGQTSGQETQYF. The chain carries TRBV20-1 and TRBJ2-5; the match to TRBD2 covers 9 bases. This CDR3 region has 15 residues. V lost 1 base to trimming and J lost 1 base; unmatched junction nucleotides: 4. Germline CDR1 is DFQATT and CDR2 is SNEGSKA (reference sequence).